The next 4 T cell receptor beta chains were all read from a single sample in a study of blood T cells in healthy people across ages. A J-beta primer mix and a sample-barcoded 5' primer were used in a second PCR of about 6 to 12 cycles. TCRdb re-called the 5' RACE reads through MiXCR, storing one row per CDR3 protein. Here the sample spans roughly 730,000 distinct CDR3 sequences, approximately 53% being singletons. Specimen: blood. The origin of the receptors is a man aged 35-49 years in good health.

The gene calls are TRBV6-1 and TRBJ2-5; 8 bases line up with TRBD1. The J segment lost 5 bases and the V segment lost 2 bases, leaving 7 bases of the junction unmatched. CDR3 length: 15 residues. In germline, CDR1 is MNHNS, CDR2 SASEGT. The CDR3 nucleotides are TGTGCCAGCAGTGAATTAGCACAGGGGGAGGAGACCCAGTACTTC. Its protein is CASSELAQGEETQYF.

The rearrangement joins TRBV28 to TRBJ2-3, with 14 positions matching TRBD2. The CDR3 has 18 amino acids. V was pared by 3 bases and J by 0 bases, with 5 bases of the junction left unmatched. CDR1 MDHEN and CDR2 SYDVKM come from the germline V gene. This CDR3 is CASSLAGLAGVSTDTQYF. For the CDR3, the DNA is TGTGCCAGCAGTTTGGCGGGACTAGCGGGAGTTAGCACAGATACGCAGTATTTT.

V is TRBV29-1 and J is TRBJ2-7; D might be TRBD1 (6 bases). CDR1 and CDR2 from the germline V gene are SQVTM and ANQGSEA. V lost 5 bases to trimming and J lost 2 bases, with 10 bases between them. This CDR3 is built from 12 residues. Here the CDR3 DNA reads TGCAGCGTTTCGGACAGAACCTACGAGCAGTACTTC. Protein: CSVSDRTYEQYF.

This clonotype has just a few counts. The chain has TRBV20-1 and TRBJ2-7; the D is unclear. CDR3 length: 17 residues. The V end lost 0 bases, the J end lost 0 bases, and 18 bases lay between the germline ends. Per germline, CDR1 DFQATT and CDR2 SNEGSKA (reference sequence). The chain's CDR3 is CSARDLFKRSSSYEQYF. The DNA of the CDR3 is TGCAGTGCTAGAGATCTTTTTAAGCGATCGAGCTCCTACGAGCAGTACTTC.